Reported below is one TCR beta chain. Sample-barcoded 5' priming and a J-beta primer mix drove a second PCR of roughly 7 to 11 cycles. TCRdb analysed the 5' RACE reads with MiXCR anew, one entry per CDR3 protein. The sample consists of hundreds of thousands of distinct CDR3 sequences, roughly 45% of them appearing once. The record originates from a study of blood T cells in healthy people across ages. CDR3 length: 15 residues. Trimming stripped 2 bases from V and 3 bases from J, with 13 bases between. The material sequenced was blood. The source of this sequence is a woman between 55 and 75 years old in good health. This chain links TRBV12-3 or TRBV12-4 with TRBJ1-1, with D tentatively TRBD1 (5 bases). CDR3 protein: CASSLFLPGDTEAFF. The CDR3 nucleotides read TGTGCCAGCAGTTTATTCCTTCCGGGGGACACTGAAGCTTTCTTT.